This T cell receptor beta chain was profiled in a study of blood T cell repertoires in COVID-19. Germline CDR1 and CDR2: MNHNY and SVGAGI (reference sequence). V lost 5 bases to trimming and J lost 5 bases; unmatched junction nucleotides: 14. CDR3 size: 17 residues. Only in-frame clones appear in the TCRdb table, and some are missing; sequencing was by immunoSEQ multiplex PCR. The sample yields more than 300,000 clones, approximately 90% seen once. The V and J genes are TRBV6-6 and TRBJ1-2; 10 nucleotides agree with TRBD1. The material sequenced was peripheral blood. The sequence was obtained from a woman aged 25 to 39 with COVID-19, enrolled during active disease. CDR3 DNA sequence: TGTGCCAGCAGTCCTCACGGACAGGGGGAGAATTGGTATGGCTACACCTTC. Its translation: CASSPHGQGENWYGYTF.